A selection of T cell receptor beta chains follows, all from one sample in a study of blood T cell repertoires in COVID-19. Sequenced by immunoSEQ multiplex PCR; TCRdb stores in-frame clones only, minus some. The table includes 450,000 or so clones, around 91% detected once. Sequencing used peripheral blood. These receptors were obtained from a woman in her thirties or forties with COVID-19, enrolled during active disease. Each CDR3 is given with its conserved first and last residue. Each record gives: D gene, V gene, clone size, J gene, CDR3 protein, CDR3 DNA. A D gene is named only where the DNA matches it firmly. The size of a clone is reported for some rows only, either as once, few or many, or as a class for expanded clones.

D: .
V: TRBV5-8
size: .
J: TRBJ1-6
CDR3: CATGGNSPLHF
DNA: TGTGCCACCGGGGGAAATTCACCCCTCCACTTT

D: TRBD1
V: TRBV11-2
size: .
J: TRBJ2-5
CDR3: CASSQGQGTETQYF
DNA: TGTGCCAGCAGCCAAGGACAGGGGACGGAGACCCAGTACTTC

D: TRBD1
V: TRBV6-5
size: .
J: TRBJ1-3
CDR3: CASSYRGQVAGNTIYF
DNA: TGTGCCAGCAGTTACCGTGGACAGGTAGCTGGAAACACCATATATTTT

D: TRBD1
V: TRBV15
size: .
J: TRBJ2-2
CDR3: CATSRDPTGPSGELFF
DNA: TGTGCCACCAGCAGAGACCCGACAGGGCCCTCCGGGGAGCTGTTTTTT

D: .
V: TRBV6-1
size: .
J: TRBJ2-7
CDR3: CASSDVGAVQNEQYF
DNA: TGTGCCAGCAGTGACGTGGGAGCCGTCCAGAACGAGCAGTACTTC

D: .
V: TRBV2
size: .
J: TRBJ1-1
CDR3: CASSADTEAFF
DNA: TGTGCCAGCAGTGCGGACACTGAAGCTTTCTTT

D: .
V: TRBV5-1
size: .
J: TRBJ1-1
CDR3: CASSLTGVNTEAFF
DNA: TGCGCCAGCAGCTTGACAGGCGTGAACACTGAAGCTTTCTTT

D: TRBD1
V: TRBV19
size: once
J: TRBJ1-2
CDR3: CASSPGQGTNYGYTF
DNA: TGTGCCAGTAGTCCGGGACAGGGAACTAACTATGGCTACACCTTC

D: TRBD1
V: TRBV27
size: once
J: TRBJ2-7
CDR3: CASSLRPDRDNYEQYF
DNA: TGTGCCAGCAGTTTGAGGCCGGACAGGGACAACTACGAGCAGTACTTC

D: .
V: TRBV19
size: .
J: TRBJ1-1
CDR3: CASSIDRGGTEAFF
DNA: TGTGCCAGTAGTATAGACAGGGGTGGTACTGAAGCTTTCTTT

D: .
V: TRBV7-9
size: .
J: TRBJ2-3
CDR3: CASSETGFPDTQYF
DNA: TGTGCCAGCAGCGAAACAGGGTTCCCAGATACGCAGTATTTT

D: .
V: TRBV10-1
size: once
J: TRBJ1-5
CDR3: CASLNQPQHF
DNA: TGCGCCAGCCTCAATCAGCCCCAGCATTTT

D: TRBD1
V: TRBV10-2
size: .
J: TRBJ1-2
CDR3: CASSWGQNYGYTF
DNA: TGCGCCAGCAGCTGGGGACAGAACTATGGCTACACCTTC

D: TRBD1
V: TRBV15
size: .
J: TRBJ2-3
CDR3: CATSRVRGQSGDTQYF
DNA: TGTGCCACCAGCAGAGTTAGGGGGCAATCGGGAGATACGCAGTATTTT

D: .
V: TRBV7-2
size: .
J: TRBJ2-1
CDR3: CASSPFWLNEQFF
DNA: TGTGCCAGCAGCCCCTTCTGGCTCAATGAGCAGTTCTTC

D: .
V: TRBV6-5
size: .
J: TRBJ2-7
CDR3: CASSYSAGLEQYF
DNA: TGTGCCAGCAGTTACTCAGCAGGGCTAGAGCAGTACTTC

D: .
V: TRBV5-1
size: .
J: TRBJ2-7
CDR3: CASSPGFYEQYF
DNA: TGCGCCAGCAGCCCGGGATTCTACGAGCAGTACTTC

D: .
V: TRBV19
size: .
J: TRBJ2-3
CDR3: CASSIQTALTDTQYF
DNA: TGTGCCAGTAGTATACAAACAGCCCTCACAGATACGCAGTATTTT

D: .
V: TRBV7-2
size: .
J: TRBJ2-7
CDR3: CASRSTGSYEQYF
DNA: TGTGCCAGCAGATCTACAGGGTCCTACGAGCAGTACTTC

D: TRBD1
V: TRBV27
size: few
J: TRBJ1-4
CDR3: CASSHRGPNEKLFF
DNA: TGTGCCAGCAGCCACAGGGGGCCCAATGAAAAACTGTTTTTT

D: TRBD1
V: TRBV5-1
size: .
J: TRBJ2-3
CDR3: CASRQGARTDTQYF
DNA: TGCGCCAGCAGACAGGGGGCTCGCACAGATACGCAGTATTTT

D: .
V: TRBV4-3
size: .
J: TRBJ1-6
CDR3: CASSQDPGSYNSPLHF
DNA: TGCGCCAGCAGCCAAGACCCGGGCTCCTATAATTCACCCCTCCACTTT

D: TRBD1
V: TRBV7-9
size: .
J: TRBJ1-4
CDR3: CASSPPGRGNEKLFF
DNA: TGTGCCAGCAGCCCCCCGGGCAGGGGGAATGAAAAACTGTTTTTT

D: TRBD2
V: TRBV5-1
size: .
J: TRBJ2-5
CDR3: CASSLLAGGMGGETQYF
DNA: TGCGCCAGCAGCTTGTTAGCGGGAGGCATGGGGGGAGAGACCCAGTACTTC

D: TRBD1
V: TRBV19
size: .
J: TRBJ1-5
CDR3: CASSMGTDNQPQHF
DNA: TGTGCCAGTAGTATGGGGACAGACAATCAGCCCCAGCATTTT

D: TRBD1
V: TRBV25-1
size: .
J: TRBJ1-2
CDR3: CASSGQGPDGYTF
DNA: TGTGCCAGCAGTGGACAGGGCCCGGATGGCTACACCTTC

D: .
V: TRBV29-1
size: .
J: TRBJ1-1
CDR3: CSVSDYTEAFF
DNA: TGCAGCGTTTCTGACTACACTGAAGCTTTCTTT

D: .
V: TRBV5-1
size: once
J: TRBJ1-6
CDR3: CASSFTTGRSSYNSPLHF
DNA: TGCGCCAGCAGCTTTACGACAGGCCGGAGCTCCTATAATTCACCCCTCCACTTT

D: TRBD1
V: TRBV18
size: .
J: TRBJ1-5
CDR3: CASQRQGMGNQPQHF
DNA: TGTGCCAGCCAACGACAGGGAATGGGCAATCAGCCCCAGCATTTT

D: TRBD2
V: TRBV29-1
size: .
J: TRBJ2-5
CDR3: CSVSGLAGPVETQYF
DNA: TGCAGCGTTTCAGGACTAGCGGGGCCCGTGGAGACCCAGTACTTC

D: .
V: TRBV15
size: once
J: TRBJ1-5
CDR3: CATSRQQANQPQHF
DNA: TGTGCCACCAGCCGCCAGCAGGCTAATCAGCCCCAGCATTTT

D: TRBD2
V: TRBV27
size: once
J: TRBJ2-2
CDR3: CASSSPGRGYTGELFF
DNA: TGTGCCAGCAGTTCGCCGGGGAGGGGCTACACCGGGGAGCTGTTTTTT

D: TRBD1
V: TRBV7-9
size: .
J: TRBJ1-6
CDR3: CASSSGTGVPYNSPLHF
DNA: TGTGCCAGCAGCTCCGGGACAGGGGTTCCCTATAATTCACCCCTCCACTTT

D: TRBD1
V: TRBV9
size: .
J: TRBJ1-3
CDR3: CASSGGTGAISGNTIYF
DNA: TGTGCCAGCAGCGGAGGGACAGGAGCGATCTCTGGAAACACCATATATTTT

D: .
V: TRBV5-4
size: .
J: TRBJ2-3
CDR3: CASSPLGGLPQDTQYF
DNA: TGTGCCAGCAGTCCCTTAGGGGGTCTACCACAAGATACGCAGTATTTT

D: .
V: TRBV2
size: .
J: TRBJ1-1
CDR3: CASNEVNTEAFF
DNA: TGTGCCAGCAACGAGGTGAACACTGAAGCTTTCTTT

D: .
V: TRBV6-5
size: .
J: TRBJ1-1
CDR3: CASSWTKVNTEAFF
DNA: TGTGCCAGCAGTTGGACTAAGGTGAACACTGAAGCTTTCTTT

D: TRBD2
V: TRBV7-2
size: .
J: TRBJ2-3
CDR3: CASSLAGLGSTDTQYF
DNA: TGTGCCAGCAGCTTAGCAGGACTAGGGAGCACAGATACGCAGTATTTT

D: .
V: TRBV11-2
size: .
J: TRBJ1-1
CDR3: CASSFNMAAMNTEAFF
DNA: TGTGCCAGCAGCTTTAACATGGCCGCAATGAACACTGAAGCTTTCTTT

D: .
V: TRBV18
size: .
J: TRBJ1-1
CDR3: CASSPSGYAEAFF
DNA: TGTGCCAGCTCACCCTCCGGGTATGCTGAGGCTTTCTTT

D: .
V: TRBV21-1
size: once
J: TRBJ2-6
CDR3: CASSTGGRDRGPGANVLTF
DNA: TGTGCCAGCAGCACGGGGGGCCGGGACAGGGGGCCTGGGGCCAACGTCCTGACTTTC

D: .
V: TRBV7-2
size: once
J: TRBJ2-7
CDR3: CASSLGTIQSYEQYF
DNA: TGTGCCAGCAGCCTGGGGACAATCCAATCCTACGAGCAGTACTTC

D: TRBD1
V: TRBV2
size: once
J: TRBJ1-6
CDR3: CASTARDRNSPLHF
DNA: TGTGCCAGCACGGCTCGGGACAGAAATTCACCCCTCCACTTT

D: .
V: TRBV19
size: .
J: TRBJ1-5
CDR3: CASSIDFLQPQHF
DNA: TGTGCCAGTAGTATAGATTTCTTGCAGCCCCAGCATTTT

D: TRBD1
V: TRBV19
size: .
J: TRBJ1-2
CDR3: CASIGDRASRGYTF
DNA: TGTGCCAGTATTGGGGACAGGGCGAGTCGTGGCTACACCTTC

D: TRBD1
V: TRBV27
size: .
J: TRBJ2-7
CDR3: CASLRRTGLSYEQYF
DNA: TGTGCCAGTCTAAGGCGGACAGGACTCTCCTACGAGCAGTACTTC

D: .
V: TRBV6-5
size: .
J: TRBJ2-5
CDR3: CASTVPGQETQYF
DNA: TGTGCCAGCACCGTGCCAGGACAAGAGACCCAGTACTTC

D: .
V: TRBV9
size: .
J: TRBJ2-3
CDR3: CASSVMGADTQYF
DNA: TGTGCCAGCAGCGTAATGGGGGCGGATACGCAGTATTTT

D: TRBD2
V: TRBV7-3
size: once
J: TRBJ2-3
CDR3: CASSQEGLAGGDTQYF
DNA: TGTGCCAGCAGCCAGGAGGGACTAGCGGGTGGAGATACGCAGTATTTT

D: .
V: TRBV27
size: .
J: TRBJ1-3
CDR3: CASSFSRAGIDSGNTIYF
DNA: TGTGCCAGCAGTTTTTCGAGGGCAGGTATCGACTCTGGAAACACCATATATTTT

D: .
V: TRBV5-4
size: .
J: TRBJ2-7
CDR3: CASSLNTNPYEQYF
DNA: TGTGCCAGCAGCTTGAACACGAACCCCTACGAGCAGTACTTC

D: TRBD1
V: TRBV28
size: .
J: TRBJ1-2
CDR3: CASSLNRGDYGYTF
DNA: TGTGCCAGCAGTTTGAACAGGGGAGACTATGGCTACACCTTC

D: .
V: TRBV30
size: .
J: TRBJ1-2
CDR3: CAWSVHGGYGYTF
DNA: TGTGCCTGGAGTGTACACGGGGGCTATGGCTACACCTTC

D: .
V: TRBV9
size: .
J: TRBJ2-7
CDR3: CASSVGGADQQYF
DNA: TGTGCCAGCAGCGTAGGGGGAGCGGACCAGCAGTACTTC

D: TRBD1
V: TRBV5-1
size: .
J: TRBJ1-2
CDR3: CASRDRDRGSYGYTF
DNA: TGCGCCAGCAGGGACCGGGACAGGGGCTCCTATGGCTACACCTTC